This T cell receptor (beta chain) was observed in a study of cytomegalovirus exposure and HLA in healthy donors. The study's findings and limits: Later on, an analysis showed TCR association rates differing by HLA locus, with DRB1 the most and HLA-C the fewest.

The PCR contained 60 Vbeta and 13 Jbeta primers. Produced via immunoSEQ multiplex PCR; TCRdb's table is partial and in-frame only. The profile shows some 180,000 clones, nearly 80% of them singletons. Concerning this clone: The antigen is not known.

V lost 1 base, J lost 4 bases, and 5 bases stayed unmatched. This CDR3 comprises 15 residues. Germline V lookup: CDR1 SGHAT, CDR2 FQNNGV. What was sequenced was PBMCs. This sequence originates from a female donor in good health and CMV-seronegative. J is TRBJ1-2 and V is TRBV11-2, with 8 bases lining up with TRBD1. CDR3 bases: TGTGCCAGCAGCTTAGTGACAGGGGAGAGCTATGGCTACACCTTC. It specifies CASSLVTGESYGYTF.